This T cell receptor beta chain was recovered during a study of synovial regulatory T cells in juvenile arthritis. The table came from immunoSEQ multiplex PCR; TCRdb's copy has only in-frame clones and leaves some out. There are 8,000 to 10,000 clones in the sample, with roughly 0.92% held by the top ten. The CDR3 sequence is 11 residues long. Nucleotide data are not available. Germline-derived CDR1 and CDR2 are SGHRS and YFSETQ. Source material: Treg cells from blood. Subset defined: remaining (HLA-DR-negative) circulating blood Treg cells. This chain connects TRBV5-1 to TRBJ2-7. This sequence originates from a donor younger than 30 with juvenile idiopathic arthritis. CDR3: CARFAWDEQYF.